The rows below give T cell receptor beta chains drawn from one sample of a study of response to subunit inactivated influenza vaccine. TCRdb reprocessed the RT-PCR reads with MiXCR, giving one entry per CDR3 protein. Of about 650,000 distinct CDR3 sequences listed, roughly 14% are singletons. The sequencing here drew on PBMCs from blood, taken roughly 13 days after vaccination. These receptors were obtained from a man aged 50-59 years who received an inactivated influenza vaccine. Each CDR3 is given with its conserved first and last residue. Each record gives: V gene, clone size, J gene, D gene, CDR3 protein, CDR3 DNA. The D gene is left open where the match is weak. Clone size appears in some rows only: once, few, many, or a class for an expanded clone.

V: TRBV10-3
size: -
J: TRBJ2-2
D: -
CDR3: CAISESGGSMLFF
DNA: TGTGCCATCAGTGAGTCTGGGGGTTCGATGCTGTTTTTT

V: TRBV7-3
size: -
J: TRBJ2-1
D: TRBD2
CDR3: CATKTSGSSNEQFF
DNA: TGTGCCACCAAGACTAGCGGGAGCTCGAATGAGCAGTTCTTC

V: TRBV5-1
size: few
J: TRBJ2-7
D: TRBD2
CDR3: CASSLEREGHEQYF
DNA: TGCGCCAGCAGCTTGGAAAGGGAGGGTCACGAGCAGTACTTC

V: TRBV20-1
size: -
J: TRBJ1-2
D: -
CDR3: CSAIPSGRNYGYTF
DNA: TGCAGTGCTATCCCCTCGGGACGGAACTATGGCTACACCTTC

V: TRBV4-3
size: -
J: TRBJ2-7
D: -
CDR3: CTSSQVWGGSYEQYF
DNA: TGCACCAGCAGCCAAGTTTGGGGAGGCTCCTACGAGCAGTACTTC

V: TRBV7-2
size: many
J: TRBJ2-5
D: -
CDR3: CASSSLAGYQETQYF
DNA: TGTGCCAGCAGCTCATTGGCGGGTTACCAAGAGACCCAGTACTTC

V: TRBV7-2
size: many
J: TRBJ1-1
D: -
CDR3: CASSPDGIEAFF
DNA: TGTGCCAGCAGCCCGGACGGTATTGAAGCTTTCTTT

V: TRBV7-8
size: -
J: TRBJ2-1
D: TRBD2
CDR3: CASSLTGLGVEEQFF
DNA: TGTGCCAGCAGCTTGACGGGACTAGGAGTTGAGGAGCAGTTCTTC

V: TRBV9
size: many
J: TRBJ2-7
D: -
CDR3: CASSVGGRVSEQYF
DNA: TGTGCCAGCAGCGTAGGAGGCCGGGTAAGCGAGCAGTACTTC

V: TRBV24-1
size: many
J: TRBJ2-1
D: TRBD2
CDR3: CATSGLLSGRASYNEQFF
DNA: TGTGCCACCAGTGGCCTCCTTAGCGGGAGGGCCTCCTACAATGAGCAGTTCTTC

V: TRBV7-2
size: few
J: TRBJ1-1
D: -
CDR3: CASSLKGRGPEAFF
DNA: TGTGCCAGCAGCTTAAAGGGTCGGGGTCCTGAAGCTTTCTTT

V: TRBV7-2
size: -
J: TRBJ2-4
D: -
CDR3: CASSLVPVAENIQYF
DNA: TGTGCCAGCAGCTTAGTCCCTGTAGCAGAAAACATTCAGTACTTC

V: TRBV28
size: -
J: TRBJ1-2
D: TRBD1
CDR3: CASRTGGAYGYTF
DNA: TGTGCCAGCAGGACAGGGGGCGCCTATGGCTACACCTTC

V: TRBV2
size: -
J: TRBJ2-7
D: TRBD2
CDR3: CASSDGGGSYEQYF
DNA: TGTGCCAGCAGTGACGGCGGGGGCTCCTACGAGCAGTACTTC

V: TRBV12-3/TRBV12-4
size: few
J: TRBJ2-3
D: -
CDR3: CASRLLGGTQYF
DNA: TGTGCCAGCAGGCTATTGGGGGGTACGCAGTATTTT

V: TRBV14
size: -
J: TRBJ2-3
D: -
CDR3: CASSHERRVLSTDTQYF
DNA: TGTGCCAGCAGCCACGAACGGCGGGTTTTGAGCACAGATACGCAGTATTTT

V: TRBV5-6
size: few
J: TRBJ1-4
D: -
CDR3: CASSLRDKLFF
DNA: TGTGCCAGCAGCCTCCGGGACAAACTGTTTTTT

V: TRBV4-3
size: few
J: TRBJ1-1
D: TRBD1
CDR3: CASSQEHRGRAFF
DNA: TGCGCCAGCAGCCAAGAGCACAGGGGACGTGCTTTCTTT

V: TRBV30
size: few
J: TRBJ1-1
D: -
CDR3: CAWSTLNTEAFF
DNA: TGTGCCTGGAGTACGTTGAACACTGAAGCTTTCTTT

V: TRBV25-1
size: -
J: TRBJ1-3
D: -
CDR3: CASSVGGDGNTIYF
DNA: TGTGCCAGCAGTGTAGGGGGGGACGGAAACACCATATATTTT

V: TRBV5-1
size: few
J: TRBJ2-5
D: TRBD1
CDR3: CASSYGQGQETQYF
DNA: TGCGCCAGCAGCTACGGACAGGGACAAGAGACCCAGTACTTC

V: TRBV5-1
size: many
J: TRBJ2-7
D: TRBD1
CDR3: CASSSGQGLYEQYF
DNA: TGCGCCAGCAGCTCAGGACAGGGTCTGTACGAGCAGTACTTC

V: TRBV6-5
size: -
J: TRBJ1-4
D: -
CDR3: CASSYSGRVFEKLFF
DNA: TGTGCCAGCAGTTACTCAGGCAGGGTCTTTGAAAAACTGTTTTTT

V: TRBV7-2
size: many
J: TRBJ2-1
D: TRBD2
CDR3: CASSSSGSYEQFF
DNA: TGTGCCAGCAGCTCCAGCGGGAGCTATGAGCAGTTCTTC

V: TRBV10-3
size: -
J: TRBJ1-1
D: TRBD1
CDR3: CAIRGQTNTEAFF
DNA: TGTGCCATCAGGGGACAGACGAACACTGAAGCTTTCTTT

V: TRBV5-1
size: -
J: TRBJ2-1
D: -
CDR3: CASSLGNTGSSYNEQFF
DNA: TGCGCCAGCAGCTTGGGGAACACCGGGAGCTCCTACAATGAGCAGTTCTTC

V: TRBV7-9
size: few
J: TRBJ2-2
D: -
CDR3: CASSYPTNTGELFF
DNA: TGTGCCAGCAGCTACCCTACGAACACCGGGGAGCTGTTTTTT

V: TRBV5-8
size: many
J: TRBJ2-7
D: TRBD1
CDR3: CASSSGQGFYEQYF
DNA: TGTGCCAGCAGCTCCGGACAGGGATTCTACGAGCAGTACTTC

V: TRBV10-3
size: few
J: TRBJ2-7
D: -
CDR3: CAISADSYEQYF
DNA: TGTGCCATCAGTGCGGACAGCTACGAGCAGTACTTC

V: TRBV12-3/TRBV12-4
size: few
J: TRBJ2-1
D: TRBD2
CDR3: CASSLSGTSVDNEQFF
DNA: TGTGCCAGCAGTTTATCCGGGACTAGCGTCGACAATGAGCAGTTCTTC